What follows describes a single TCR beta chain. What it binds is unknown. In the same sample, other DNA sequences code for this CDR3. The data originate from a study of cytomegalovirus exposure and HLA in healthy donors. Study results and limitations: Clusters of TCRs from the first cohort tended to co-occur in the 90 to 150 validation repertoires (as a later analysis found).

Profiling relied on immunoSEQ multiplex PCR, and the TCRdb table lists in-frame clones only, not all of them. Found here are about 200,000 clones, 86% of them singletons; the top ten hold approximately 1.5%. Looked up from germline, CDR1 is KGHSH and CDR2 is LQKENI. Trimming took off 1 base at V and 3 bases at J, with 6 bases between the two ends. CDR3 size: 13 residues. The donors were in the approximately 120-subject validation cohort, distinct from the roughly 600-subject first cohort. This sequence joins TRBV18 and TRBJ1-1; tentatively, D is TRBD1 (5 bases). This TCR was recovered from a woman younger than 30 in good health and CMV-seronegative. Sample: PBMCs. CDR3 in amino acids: CASSPLQDTEAFF. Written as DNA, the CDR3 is TGTGCCAGCTCACCACTACAGGACACTGAAGCTTTCTTT. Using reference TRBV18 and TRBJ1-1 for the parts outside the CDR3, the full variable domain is NAGVMQNPRHLVRRRGQEARLRCSPMKGHSHVYWYRQLPEEGLKFMVYLQKENIIDESGMPKERFSAEFPKEGPSILRIQQVVRGDSAAYFCASSPLQDTEAFFGQGTRLTVV.